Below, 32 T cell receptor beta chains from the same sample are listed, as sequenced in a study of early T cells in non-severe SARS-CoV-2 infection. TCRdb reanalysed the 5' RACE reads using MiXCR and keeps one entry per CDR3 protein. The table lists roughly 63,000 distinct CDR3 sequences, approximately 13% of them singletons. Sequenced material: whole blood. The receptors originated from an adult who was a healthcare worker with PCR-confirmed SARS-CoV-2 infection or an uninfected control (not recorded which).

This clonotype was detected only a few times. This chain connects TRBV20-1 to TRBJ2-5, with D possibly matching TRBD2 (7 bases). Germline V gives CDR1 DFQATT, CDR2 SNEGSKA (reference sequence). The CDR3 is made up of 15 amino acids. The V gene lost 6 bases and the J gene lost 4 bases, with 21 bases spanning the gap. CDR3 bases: TGCAGTGCCCCCCCCGCGGGGGCTCAGAGAGAGACCCAGTACTTC. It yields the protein CSAPPAGAQRETQYF.

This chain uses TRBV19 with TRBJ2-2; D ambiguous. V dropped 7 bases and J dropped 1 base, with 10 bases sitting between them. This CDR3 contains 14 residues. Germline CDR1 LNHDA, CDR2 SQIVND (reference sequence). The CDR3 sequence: CASTLFENTGELFF. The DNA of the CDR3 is TGTGCCAGTACCCTATTCGAGAACACCGGGGAGCTGTTTTTT.

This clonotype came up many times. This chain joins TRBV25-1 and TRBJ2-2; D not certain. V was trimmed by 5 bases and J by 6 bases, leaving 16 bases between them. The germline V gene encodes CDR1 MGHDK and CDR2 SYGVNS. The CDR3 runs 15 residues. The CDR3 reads CASSPWMGAPGELFF. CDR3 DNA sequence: TGTGCCAGCAGTCCTTGGATGGGTGCCCCCGGGGAGCTGTTTTTT.

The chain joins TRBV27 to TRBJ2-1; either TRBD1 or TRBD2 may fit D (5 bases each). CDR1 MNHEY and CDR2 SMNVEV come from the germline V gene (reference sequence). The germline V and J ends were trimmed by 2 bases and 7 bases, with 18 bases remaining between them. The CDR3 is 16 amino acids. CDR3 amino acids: CASSLQGTRIRNEQFF. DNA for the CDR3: TGTGCCAGCAGTTTACAGGGCACTAGGATTCGAAATGAGCAGTTCTTC.

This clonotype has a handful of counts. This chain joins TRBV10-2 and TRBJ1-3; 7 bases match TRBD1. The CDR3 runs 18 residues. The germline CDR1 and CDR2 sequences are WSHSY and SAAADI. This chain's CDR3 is CANSHPGGNAGSGNTIYF. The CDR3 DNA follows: TGCGCAAACAGCCACCCAGGGGGTAATGCTGGCTCTGGAAACACCATATATTTT.

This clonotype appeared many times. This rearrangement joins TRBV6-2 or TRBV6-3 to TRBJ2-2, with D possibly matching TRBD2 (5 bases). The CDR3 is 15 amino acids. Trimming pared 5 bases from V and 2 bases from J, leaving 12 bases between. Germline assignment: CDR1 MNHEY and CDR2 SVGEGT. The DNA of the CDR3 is TGTGCCAGCAGTGGAGGCAGACTAAACACCGGGGAGCTGTTTTTT. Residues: CASSGGRLNTGELFF.

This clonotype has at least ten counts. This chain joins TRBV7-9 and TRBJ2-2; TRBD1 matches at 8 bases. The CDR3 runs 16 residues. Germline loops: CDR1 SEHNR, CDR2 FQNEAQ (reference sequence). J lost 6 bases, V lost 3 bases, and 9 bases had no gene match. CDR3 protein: CASSFGQGASAGELFF. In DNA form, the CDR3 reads TGTGCCAGCAGCTTTGGGCAGGGGGCGTCCGCCGGGGAGCTGTTTTTT.

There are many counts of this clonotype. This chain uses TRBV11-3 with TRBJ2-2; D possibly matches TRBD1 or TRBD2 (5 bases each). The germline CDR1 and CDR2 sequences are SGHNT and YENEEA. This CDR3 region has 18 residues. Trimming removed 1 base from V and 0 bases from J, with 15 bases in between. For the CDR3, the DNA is TGTGCCAGCAGCTTAGCCACCGAGGGACCCTCGAACACCGGGGAGCTGTTTTTT. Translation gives CASSLATEGPSNTGELFF.

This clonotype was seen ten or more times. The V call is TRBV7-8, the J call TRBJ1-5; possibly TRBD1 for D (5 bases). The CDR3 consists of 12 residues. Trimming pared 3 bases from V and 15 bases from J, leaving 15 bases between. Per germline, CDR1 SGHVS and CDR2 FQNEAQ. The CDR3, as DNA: TGTGCCAGCAGCTTGGCGGGCGTCGACAGGCATTTT. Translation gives CASSLAGVDRHF.

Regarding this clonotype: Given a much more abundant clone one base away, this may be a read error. This chain's CDR3 is CASSLDRDYEQYF. In DNA, the CDR3 is TGTGCCAGCAGCCTGGACAGGGACTACGAGCAGTACTTC. This chain links TRBV5-4 with TRBJ2-7; 8 bases agree with TRBD1. From germline, CDR1 is SGHNT and CDR2 YYREEE (reference sequence). Trimming at V came to 4 bases and at J to 3 bases, leaving 3 bases not matched to a gene. The CDR3 spans 13 residues.

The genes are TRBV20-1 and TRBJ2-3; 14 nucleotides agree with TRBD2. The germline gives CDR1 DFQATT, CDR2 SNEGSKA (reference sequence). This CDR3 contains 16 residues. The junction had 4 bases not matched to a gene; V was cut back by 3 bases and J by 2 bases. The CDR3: CSASRGLAGATDTQYF. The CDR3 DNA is TGCAGTGCTAGTAGGGGACTAGCGGGGGCCACAGATACGCAGTATTTT.

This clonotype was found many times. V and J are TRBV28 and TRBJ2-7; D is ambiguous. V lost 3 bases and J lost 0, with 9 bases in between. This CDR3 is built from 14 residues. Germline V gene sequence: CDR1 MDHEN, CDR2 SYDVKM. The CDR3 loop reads CASSFPGSSYEQYF. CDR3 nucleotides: TGTGCCAGCAGTTTTCCTGGAAGCTCCTACGAGCAGTACTTC.

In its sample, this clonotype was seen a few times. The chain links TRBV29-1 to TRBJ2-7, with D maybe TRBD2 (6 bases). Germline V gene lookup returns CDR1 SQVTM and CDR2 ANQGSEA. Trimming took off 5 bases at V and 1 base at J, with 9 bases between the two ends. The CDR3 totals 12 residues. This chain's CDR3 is CSVYSGSYEQYF. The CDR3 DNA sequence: TGCAGCGTTTATAGCGGATCCTACGAGCAGTACTTC.

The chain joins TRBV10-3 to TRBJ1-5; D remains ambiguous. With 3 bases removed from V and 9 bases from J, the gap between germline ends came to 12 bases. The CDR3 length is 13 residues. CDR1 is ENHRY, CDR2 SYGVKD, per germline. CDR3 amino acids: CAISEDARPPQHF. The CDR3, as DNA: TGTGCCATCAGTGAAGATGCTCGCCCGCCCCAGCATTTT.

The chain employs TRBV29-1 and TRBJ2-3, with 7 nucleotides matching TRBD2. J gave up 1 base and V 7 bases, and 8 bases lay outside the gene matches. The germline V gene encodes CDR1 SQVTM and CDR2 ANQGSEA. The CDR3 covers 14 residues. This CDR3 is CSALAESRTDTQYF. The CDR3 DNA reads TGCAGCGCTCTAGCGGAGTCTCGCACAGATACGCAGTATTTT.

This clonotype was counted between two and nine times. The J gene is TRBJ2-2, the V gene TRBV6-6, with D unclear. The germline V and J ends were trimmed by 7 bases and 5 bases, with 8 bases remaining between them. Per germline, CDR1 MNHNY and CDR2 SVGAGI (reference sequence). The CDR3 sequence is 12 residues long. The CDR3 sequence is CASTPSTGELFF. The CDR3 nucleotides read TGTGCCAGCACCCCCTCGACCGGGGAGCTGTTTTTT.

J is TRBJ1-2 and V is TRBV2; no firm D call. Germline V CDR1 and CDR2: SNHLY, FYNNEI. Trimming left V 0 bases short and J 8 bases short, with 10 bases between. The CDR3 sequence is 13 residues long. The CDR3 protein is CASSEARREGYTF. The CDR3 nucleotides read TGTGCCAGCAGTGAAGCTAGGAGGGAGGGCTACACCTTC.

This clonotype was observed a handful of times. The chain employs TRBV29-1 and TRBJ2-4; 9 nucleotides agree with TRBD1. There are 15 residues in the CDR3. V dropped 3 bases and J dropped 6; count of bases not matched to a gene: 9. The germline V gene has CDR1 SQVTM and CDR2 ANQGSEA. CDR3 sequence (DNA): TGCAGCGTTGAGGAGGGGGACAGGGATCTAAACATTCAGTACTTC. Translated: CSVEEGDRDLNIQYF.

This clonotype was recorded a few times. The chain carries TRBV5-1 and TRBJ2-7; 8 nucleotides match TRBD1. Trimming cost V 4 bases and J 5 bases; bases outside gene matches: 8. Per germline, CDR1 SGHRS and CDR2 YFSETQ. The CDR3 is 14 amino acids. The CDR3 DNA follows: TGCGCCAGCAGCACCAGACAGGGGATCAACGAGCAGTACTTC. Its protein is CASSTRQGINEQYF.

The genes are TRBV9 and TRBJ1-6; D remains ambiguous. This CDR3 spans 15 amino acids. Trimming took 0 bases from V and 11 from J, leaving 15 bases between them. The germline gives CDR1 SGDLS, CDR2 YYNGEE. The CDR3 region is CASSVGGVGGPPLHF. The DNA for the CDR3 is TGTGCCAGCAGCGTAGGTGGGGTCGGCGGTCCACCCCTCCACTTT.

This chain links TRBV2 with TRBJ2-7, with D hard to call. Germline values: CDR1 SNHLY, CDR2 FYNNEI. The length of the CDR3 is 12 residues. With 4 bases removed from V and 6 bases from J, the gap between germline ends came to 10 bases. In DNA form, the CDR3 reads TGTGCCAGCAGTGCCGTTAGATCCGAGCAGTACTTC. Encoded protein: CASSAVRSEQYF.

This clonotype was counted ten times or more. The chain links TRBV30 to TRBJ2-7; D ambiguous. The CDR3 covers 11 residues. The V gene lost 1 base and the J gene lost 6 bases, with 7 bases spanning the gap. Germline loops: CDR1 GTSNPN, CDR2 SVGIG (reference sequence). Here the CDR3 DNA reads TGTGCCTGGAGTGAGGGTCCCGAGCAGTACTTC. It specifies CAWSEGPEQYF.

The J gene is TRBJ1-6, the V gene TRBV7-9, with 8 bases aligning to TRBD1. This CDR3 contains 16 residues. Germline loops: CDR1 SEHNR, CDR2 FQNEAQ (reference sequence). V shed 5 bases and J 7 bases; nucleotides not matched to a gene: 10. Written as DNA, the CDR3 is TGTGCCAGCAGCCTTATGGGGGCAGGGGGCAATTCACCCCTCCACTTT. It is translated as CASSLMGAGGNSPLHF.

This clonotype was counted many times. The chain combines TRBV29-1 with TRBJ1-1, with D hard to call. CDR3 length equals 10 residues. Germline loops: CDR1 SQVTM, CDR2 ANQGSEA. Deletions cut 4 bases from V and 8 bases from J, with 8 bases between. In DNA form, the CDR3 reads TGCAGCGTTGGCCCCAGGGAAGCTTTCTTT. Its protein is CSVGPREAFF.

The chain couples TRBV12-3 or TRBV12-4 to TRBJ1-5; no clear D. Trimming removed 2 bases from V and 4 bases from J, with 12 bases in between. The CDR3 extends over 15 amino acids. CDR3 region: CASSLSGLGNQPQHF. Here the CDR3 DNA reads TGTGCCAGCAGTTTATCTGGACTGGGGAATCAGCCCCAGCATTTT.

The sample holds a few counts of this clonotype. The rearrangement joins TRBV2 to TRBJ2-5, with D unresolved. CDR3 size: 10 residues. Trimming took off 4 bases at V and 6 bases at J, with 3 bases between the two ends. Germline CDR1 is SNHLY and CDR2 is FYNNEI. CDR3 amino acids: CASSVKTQYF. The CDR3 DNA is TGTGCCAGCAGTGTGAAGACCCAGTACTTC.

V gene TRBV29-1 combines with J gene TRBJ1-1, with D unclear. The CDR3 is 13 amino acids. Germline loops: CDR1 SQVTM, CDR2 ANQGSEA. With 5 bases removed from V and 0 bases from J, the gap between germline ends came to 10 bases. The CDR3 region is CSVLDGLNTEAFF. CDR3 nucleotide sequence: TGCAGCGTTTTGGACGGCTTGAACACTGAAGCTTTCTTT.

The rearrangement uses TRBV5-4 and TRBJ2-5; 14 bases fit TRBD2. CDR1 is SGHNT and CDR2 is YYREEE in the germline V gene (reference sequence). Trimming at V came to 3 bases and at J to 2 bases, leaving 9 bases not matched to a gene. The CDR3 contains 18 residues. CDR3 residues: CASSSPQRLAGGQETQYF. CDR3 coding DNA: TGTGCCAGCAGCTCCCCCCAGAGACTAGCGGGGGGGCAAGAGACCCAGTACTTC.

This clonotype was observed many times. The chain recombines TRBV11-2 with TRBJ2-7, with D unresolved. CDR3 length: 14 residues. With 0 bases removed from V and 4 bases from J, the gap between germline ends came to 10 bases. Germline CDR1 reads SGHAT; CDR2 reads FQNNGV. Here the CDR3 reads CASSLDLGSYEQYF. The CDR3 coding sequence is TGTGCCAGCAGCTTAGATCTGGGCAGTTACGAGCAGTACTTC.

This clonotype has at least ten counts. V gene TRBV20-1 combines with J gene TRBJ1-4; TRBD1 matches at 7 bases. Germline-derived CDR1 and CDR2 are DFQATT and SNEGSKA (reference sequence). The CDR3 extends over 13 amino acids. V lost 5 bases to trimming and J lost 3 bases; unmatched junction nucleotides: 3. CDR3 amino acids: CSAPGTANEKLFF. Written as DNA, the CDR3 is TGCAGTGCTCCCGGGACAGCTAATGAAAAACTGTTTTTT.

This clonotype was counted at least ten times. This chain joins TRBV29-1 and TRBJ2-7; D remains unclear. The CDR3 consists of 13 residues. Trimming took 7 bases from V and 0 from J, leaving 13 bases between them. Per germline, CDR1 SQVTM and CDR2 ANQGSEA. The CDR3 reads CSADDGISYEQYF. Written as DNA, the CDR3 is TGCAGCGCAGATGACGGTATCTCCTACGAGCAGTACTTC.

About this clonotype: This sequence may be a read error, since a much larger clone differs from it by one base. The CDR3 DNA reads TGCGCCAGCAGGACAGCAACCTCGGGCAAGCAGTACTTC. The encoded protein is CASRTATSGKQYF. The rearrangement joins TRBV5-1 to TRBJ2-7; possible D gene TRBD1, 5 bases. V gave up 5 bases and J gave up 8 bases, with 17 bases separating them. The CDR3 contains 13 residues. Germline V gene sequence: CDR1 SGHRS, CDR2 YFSETQ. The whole variable domain, filled in from reference TRBV5-1 and TRBJ2-7, reads KAGVTQTPRYLIKTRGQQVTLSCSPISGHRSVSWYQQTPGQGLQFLFEYFSETQRNKGNFPGRFSGRQFSNSRSEMNVSTLELGDSALYLCASRTATSGKQYFGPGTRLTVT.